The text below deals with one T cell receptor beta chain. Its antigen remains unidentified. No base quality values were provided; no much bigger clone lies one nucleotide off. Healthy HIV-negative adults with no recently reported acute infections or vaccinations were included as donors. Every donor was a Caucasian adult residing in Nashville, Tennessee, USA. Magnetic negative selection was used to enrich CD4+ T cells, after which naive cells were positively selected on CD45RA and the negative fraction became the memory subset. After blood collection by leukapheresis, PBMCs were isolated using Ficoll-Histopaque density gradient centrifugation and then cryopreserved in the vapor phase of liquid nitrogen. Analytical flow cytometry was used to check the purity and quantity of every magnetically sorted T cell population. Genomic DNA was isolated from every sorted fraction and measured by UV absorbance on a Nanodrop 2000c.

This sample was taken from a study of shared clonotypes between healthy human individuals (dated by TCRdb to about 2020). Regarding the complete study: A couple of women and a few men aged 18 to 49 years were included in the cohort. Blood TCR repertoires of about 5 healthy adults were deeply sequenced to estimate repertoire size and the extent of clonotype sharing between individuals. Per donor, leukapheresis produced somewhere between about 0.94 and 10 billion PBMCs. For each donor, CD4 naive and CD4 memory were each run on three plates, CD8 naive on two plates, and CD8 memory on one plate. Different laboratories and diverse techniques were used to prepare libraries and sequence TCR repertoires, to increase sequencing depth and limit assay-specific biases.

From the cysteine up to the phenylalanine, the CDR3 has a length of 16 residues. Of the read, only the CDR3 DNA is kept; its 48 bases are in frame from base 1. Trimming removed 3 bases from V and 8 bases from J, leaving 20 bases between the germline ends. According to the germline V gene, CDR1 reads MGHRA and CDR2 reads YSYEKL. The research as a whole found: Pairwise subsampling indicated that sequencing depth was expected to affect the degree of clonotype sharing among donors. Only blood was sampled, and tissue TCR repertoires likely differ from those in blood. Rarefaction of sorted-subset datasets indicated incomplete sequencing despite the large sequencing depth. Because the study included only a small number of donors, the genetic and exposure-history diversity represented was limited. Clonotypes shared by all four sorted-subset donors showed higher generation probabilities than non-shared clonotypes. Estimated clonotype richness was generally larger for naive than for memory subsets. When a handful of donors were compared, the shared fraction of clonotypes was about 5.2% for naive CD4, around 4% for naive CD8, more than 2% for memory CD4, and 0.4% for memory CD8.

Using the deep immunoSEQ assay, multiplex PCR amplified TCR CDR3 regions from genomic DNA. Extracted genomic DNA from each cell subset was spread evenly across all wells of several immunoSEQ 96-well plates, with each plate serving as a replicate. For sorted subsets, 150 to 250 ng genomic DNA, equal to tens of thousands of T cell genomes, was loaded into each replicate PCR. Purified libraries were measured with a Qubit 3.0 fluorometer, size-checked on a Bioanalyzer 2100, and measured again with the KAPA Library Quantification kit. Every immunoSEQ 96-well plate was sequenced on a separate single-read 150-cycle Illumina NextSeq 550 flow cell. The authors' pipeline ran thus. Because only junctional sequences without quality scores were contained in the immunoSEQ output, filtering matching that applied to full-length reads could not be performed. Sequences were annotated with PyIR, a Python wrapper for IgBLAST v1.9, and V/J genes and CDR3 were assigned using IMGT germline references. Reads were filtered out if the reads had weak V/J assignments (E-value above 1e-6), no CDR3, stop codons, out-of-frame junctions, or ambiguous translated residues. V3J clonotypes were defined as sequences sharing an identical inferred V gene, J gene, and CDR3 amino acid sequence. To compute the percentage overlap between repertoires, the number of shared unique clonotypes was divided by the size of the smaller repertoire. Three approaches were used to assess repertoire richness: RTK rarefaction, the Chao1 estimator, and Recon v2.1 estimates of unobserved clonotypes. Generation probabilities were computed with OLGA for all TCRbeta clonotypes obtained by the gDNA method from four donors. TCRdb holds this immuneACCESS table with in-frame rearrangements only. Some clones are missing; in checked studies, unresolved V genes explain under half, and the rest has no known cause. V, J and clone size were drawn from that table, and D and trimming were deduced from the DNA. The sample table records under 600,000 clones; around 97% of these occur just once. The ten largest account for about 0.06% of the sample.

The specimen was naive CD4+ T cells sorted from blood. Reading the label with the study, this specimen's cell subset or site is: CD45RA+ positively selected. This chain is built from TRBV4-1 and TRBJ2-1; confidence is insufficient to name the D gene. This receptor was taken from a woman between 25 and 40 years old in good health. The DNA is TGCGCCAGCAGCCACCTTTTGGGTCTGAGAGAGGATGAGCAGTTCTTC. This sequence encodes CASSHLLGLREDEQFF.